This TCR beta chain comes out of a study of T cell repertoires in cytomegalovirus infection. About the research overall: HLA-B-restricted CMV epitopes that are well studied were used alongside recently identified HLA-C-restricted ones. Study-wide findings and caveats: Summed public TCR beta family frequency identified CMV carriers bearing the relevant HLA. Dominant in the ex vivo response were TCR beta clonotypes restricted by HLA-C and specific for CMV.

Comment on this clonotype: The antigen is not known.

A single record per CDR3 protein comes from TCRdb applying MiXCR to the reads. Of roughly 990,000 distinct CDR3 sequences listed, roughly 31% are singletons. Material: cultured CD8+ T cells from PBMCs, obtained from culture after CMV antigen stimulation. This TCR derives from a human donor in good health (CMV status not recorded). Some clones in this sample may be carry-over from other donors' samples.

The CDR3 nucleotides are TGTGCCAGCTGGGGAGCGGGGGTCCAAGAGACCCAGTACTTC. It codes for CASWGAGVQETQYF. J is TRBJ2-5 and V is TRBV7-2; 8 bases map to TRBD2. J lost 1 base, V lost 8 bases, and 6 bases had no gene match. The CDR3 is 14 residues long. The V gene's germline CDR1 is SGHTA and CDR2 FQGNSA.